Listed below are T cell receptor beta chains from one sample, sequenced in a study of T cells in tumors after PD-1 blockade. Assay used: immunoSEQ multiplex PCR; TCRdb lists only in-frame clones, some missing. The table has more than 40,000 clones, approximately 81% seen once. The specimen comprised PBMCs, sampled before anti-PD-1 treatment. These receptors all stem from a human donor with basal cell carcinoma. CDR3s include the opening cysteine and the closing phenylalanine or tryptophan. The D gene is left open where the match is weak. The size field is filled for only some rows; it gives once, few, many or a size class.

cdr3_nt: TGCGCCAGCAGCCAAGGGGGAGGGTCACCCCTCCACTTT
cdr3_aa: CASSQGGGSPLHF
d_call: NA
j_call: TRBJ1-6
v_call: TRBV4-1
clone_size: NA

cdr3_nt: TGTGCCAGCAGCGTAGGGGCAGGGAGCTCCTACGAGCAGTACTTC
cdr3_aa: CASSVGAGSSYEQYF
d_call: NA
j_call: TRBJ2-7
v_call: TRBV9
clone_size: NA

cdr3_nt: TGTGCCAGCAGCCAACCGGGGGAAGAGACCCAGTACTTC
cdr3_aa: CASSQPGEETQYF
d_call: NA
j_call: TRBJ2-5
v_call: TRBV3-1/TRBV3-2
clone_size: NA

cdr3_nt: TGTGCCAGCAGCCTCCGGGACTATGTGGGATCACCCCTCCACTTT
cdr3_aa: CASSLRDYVGSPLHF
d_call: NA
j_call: TRBJ1-6
v_call: TRBV3-1/TRBV3-2
clone_size: NA

cdr3_nt: TGTGCCAGCAGCCGGATCTCCTACAATGAGCAGTTCTTC
cdr3_aa: CASSRISYNEQFF
d_call: NA
j_call: TRBJ2-1
v_call: TRBV5-4
clone_size: NA

cdr3_nt: TGTGCCAGTAGTTGGGGACTAGCCACATACGAGCAGTACTTC
cdr3_aa: CASSWGLATYEQYF
d_call: TRBD2
j_call: TRBJ2-7
v_call: TRBV19
clone_size: NA

cdr3_nt: TGTGCCAGCAGTGAGTCGCGGAGGACAGATACGCAGTATTTT
cdr3_aa: CASSESRRTDTQYF
d_call: NA
j_call: TRBJ2-3
v_call: TRBV25-1
clone_size: NA

cdr3_nt: TGTGCCAGCAGCTTGTTAGGCTACGAGCAGTACTTC
cdr3_aa: CASSLLGYEQYF
d_call: NA
j_call: TRBJ2-7
v_call: TRBV7-9
clone_size: NA

cdr3_nt: TGTGCCACCAGTGACGCCGGGACAGGGGCTACAGATACGCAGTATTTT
cdr3_aa: CATSDAGTGATDTQYF
d_call: TRBD1
j_call: TRBJ2-3
v_call: TRBV24-1
clone_size: NA

cdr3_nt: TGTGCCAGCAGCCAAAAAGAGTTACTGTTTTTT
cdr3_aa: CASSQKELLFF
d_call: NA
j_call: TRBJ1-4
v_call: TRBV3-1/TRBV3-2
clone_size: NA

cdr3_nt: TGTGCCAGCAGCCTACCCTTGACCCTCACAGATACGCAGTATTTT
cdr3_aa: CASSLPLTLTDTQYF
d_call: NA
j_call: TRBJ2-3
v_call: TRBV13
clone_size: NA

cdr3_nt: TGTGCCACCAGTGATTCCGGGACAGGGGTCACAGATACGCAGTATTTT
cdr3_aa: CATSDSGTGVTDTQYF
d_call: TRBD1
j_call: TRBJ2-3
v_call: TRBV24-1
clone_size: NA

cdr3_nt: TGTGCCAGCACCCCGGGACACCAAGAGACCCAGTACTTC
cdr3_aa: CASTPGHQETQYF
d_call: NA
j_call: TRBJ2-5
v_call: TRBV12-3/TRBV12-4
clone_size: NA

cdr3_nt: TGTGCCAGCAGTGAAGGGGCAGCGGGACCCTCTGGAAACACCATATATTTT
cdr3_aa: CASSEGAAGPSGNTIYF
d_call: NA
j_call: TRBJ1-3
v_call: TRBV6-1
clone_size: NA

cdr3_nt: TGTGCCAGCAGCTTAGGGGGCGGTAATGAAAAACTGTTTTTT
cdr3_aa: CASSLGGGNEKLFF
d_call: NA
j_call: TRBJ1-4
v_call: TRBV7-9
clone_size: few